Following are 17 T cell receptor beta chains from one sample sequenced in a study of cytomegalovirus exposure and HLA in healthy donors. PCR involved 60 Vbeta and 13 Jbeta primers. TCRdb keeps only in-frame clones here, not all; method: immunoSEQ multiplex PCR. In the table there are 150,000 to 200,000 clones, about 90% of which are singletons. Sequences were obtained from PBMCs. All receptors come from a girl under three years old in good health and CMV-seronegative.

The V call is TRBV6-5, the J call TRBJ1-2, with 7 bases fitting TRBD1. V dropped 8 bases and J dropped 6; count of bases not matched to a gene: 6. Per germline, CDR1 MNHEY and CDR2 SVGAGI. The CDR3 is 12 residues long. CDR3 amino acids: CASGLQGNGYTF. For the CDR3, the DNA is TGTGCCAGCGGGTTACAGGGGAATGGCTACACCTTC.

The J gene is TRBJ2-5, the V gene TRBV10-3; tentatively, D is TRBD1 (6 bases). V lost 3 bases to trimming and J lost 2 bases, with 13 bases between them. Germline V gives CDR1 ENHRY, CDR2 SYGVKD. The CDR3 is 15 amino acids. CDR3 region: CAISDFRDIQETQYF. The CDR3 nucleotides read TGTGCCATCAGTGACTTCCGGGACATACAAGAGACCCAGTACTTC.

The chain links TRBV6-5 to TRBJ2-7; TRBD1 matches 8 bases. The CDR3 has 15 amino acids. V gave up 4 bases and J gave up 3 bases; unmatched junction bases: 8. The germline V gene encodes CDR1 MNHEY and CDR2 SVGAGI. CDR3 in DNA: TGTGCCAGCAGTTTAGGACAGGGCTTTGTCTACGAGCAGTACTTC. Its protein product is CASSLGQGFVYEQYF.

CDR3 nucleotides: TGCGCCAGCAGGATCAGGGGGAACACCGGGGAGCTGTTTTTT. Translated, it gives CASRIRGNTGELFF. The rearrangement links TRBV5-1 to TRBJ2-2, with TRBD1 as a possible D gene (6 bases). This CDR3 region has 14 residues. V lost 5 bases to trimming and J lost 1 base, with 9 bases between them. The V gene's germline CDR1 is SGHRS and CDR2 YFSETQ.

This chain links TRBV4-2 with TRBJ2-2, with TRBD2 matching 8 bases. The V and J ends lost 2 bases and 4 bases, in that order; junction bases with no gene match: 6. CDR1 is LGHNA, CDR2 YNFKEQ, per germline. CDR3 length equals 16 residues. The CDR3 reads CASSQSTGGRTGELFF. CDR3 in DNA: TGTGCCAGCAGCCAAAGCACGGGAGGGCGCACCGGGGAGCTGTTTTTT.

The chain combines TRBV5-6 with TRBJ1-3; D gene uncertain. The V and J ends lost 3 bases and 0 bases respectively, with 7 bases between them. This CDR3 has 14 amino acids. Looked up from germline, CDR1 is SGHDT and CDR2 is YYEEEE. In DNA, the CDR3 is TGTGCCAGCAGCTCCTGGAGCTCTGGAAACACCATATATTTT. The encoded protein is CASSSWSSGNTIYF.

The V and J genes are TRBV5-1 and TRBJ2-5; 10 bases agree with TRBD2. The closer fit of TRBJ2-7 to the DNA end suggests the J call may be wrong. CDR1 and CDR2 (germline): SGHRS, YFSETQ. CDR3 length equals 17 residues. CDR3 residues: CASSLVPAGGPGYEQYF. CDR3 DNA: TGCGCCAGCAGCTTGGTCCCAGCGGGGGGGCCAGGGTACGAGCAGTACTTC.

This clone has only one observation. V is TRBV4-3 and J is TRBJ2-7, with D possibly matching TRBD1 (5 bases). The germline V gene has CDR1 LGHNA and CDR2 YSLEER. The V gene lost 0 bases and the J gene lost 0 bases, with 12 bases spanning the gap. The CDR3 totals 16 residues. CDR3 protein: CASSQDLTVSSYEQYF. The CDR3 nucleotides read TGCGCCAGCAGCCAAGATCTGACAGTCAGCTCCTACGAGCAGTACTTC.

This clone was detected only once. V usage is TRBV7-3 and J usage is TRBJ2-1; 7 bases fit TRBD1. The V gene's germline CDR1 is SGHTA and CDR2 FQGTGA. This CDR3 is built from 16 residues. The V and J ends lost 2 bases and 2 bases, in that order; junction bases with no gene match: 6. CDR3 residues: CASSLYPGQPYNEQFF. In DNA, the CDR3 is TGTGCCAGCAGCTTATACCCGGGACAGCCCTACAATGAGCAGTTCTTC.

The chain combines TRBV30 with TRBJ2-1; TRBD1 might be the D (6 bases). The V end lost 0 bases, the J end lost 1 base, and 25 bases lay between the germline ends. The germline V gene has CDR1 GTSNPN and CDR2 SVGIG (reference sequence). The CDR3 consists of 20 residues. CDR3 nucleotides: TGTGCCTGGAGTGTACTTAAACGACATCGACAGGCTGCTTCCTACAATGAGCAGTTCTTC. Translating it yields CAWSVLKRHRQAASYNEQFF.

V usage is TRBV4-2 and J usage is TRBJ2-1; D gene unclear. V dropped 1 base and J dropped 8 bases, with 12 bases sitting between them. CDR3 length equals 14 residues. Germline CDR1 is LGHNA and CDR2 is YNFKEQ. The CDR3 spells CASSQGLAVDEQFF. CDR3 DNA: TGTGCCAGCAGCCAAGGCCTCGCTGTAGATGAGCAGTTCTTC.

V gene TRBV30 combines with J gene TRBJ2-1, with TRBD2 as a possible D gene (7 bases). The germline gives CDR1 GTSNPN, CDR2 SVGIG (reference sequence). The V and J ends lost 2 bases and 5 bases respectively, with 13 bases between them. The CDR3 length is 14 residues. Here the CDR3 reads CAWSRGARNNEQFF. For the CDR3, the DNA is TGTGCCTGGAGTCGGGGGGCCCGTAACAATGAGCAGTTCTTC.

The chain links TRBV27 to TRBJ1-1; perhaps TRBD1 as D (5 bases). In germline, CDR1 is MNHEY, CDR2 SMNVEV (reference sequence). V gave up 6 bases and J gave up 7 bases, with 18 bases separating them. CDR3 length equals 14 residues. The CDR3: CASRLVPRACEAFF. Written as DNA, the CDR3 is TGTGCCAGCAGGTTAGTCCCCAGGGCCTGTGAAGCTTTCTTT.

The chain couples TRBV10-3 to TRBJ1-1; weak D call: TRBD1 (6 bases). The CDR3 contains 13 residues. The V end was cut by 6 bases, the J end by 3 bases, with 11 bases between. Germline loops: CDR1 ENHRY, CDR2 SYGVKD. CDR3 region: CAISRAGDTEAFF. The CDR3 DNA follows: TGTGCCATCAGCAGGGCAGGGGACACTGAAGCTTTCTTT.

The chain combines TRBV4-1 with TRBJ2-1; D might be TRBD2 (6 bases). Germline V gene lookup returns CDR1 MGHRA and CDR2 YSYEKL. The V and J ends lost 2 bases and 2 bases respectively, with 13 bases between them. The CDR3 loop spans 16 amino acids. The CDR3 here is CASSQPTSSPYNEQFF. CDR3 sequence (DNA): TGCGCCAGCAGCCAACCAACTAGCTCCCCCTACAATGAGCAGTTCTTC.

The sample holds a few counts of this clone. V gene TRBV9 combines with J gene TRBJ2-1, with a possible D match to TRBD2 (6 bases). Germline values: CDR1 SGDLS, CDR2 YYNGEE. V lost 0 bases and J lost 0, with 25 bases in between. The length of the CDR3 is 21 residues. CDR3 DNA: TGTGCCAGCAGCGTAGGGCCGTCAGCGGGCGCCAGCTCAAGCTCCTACAATGAGCAGTTCTTC. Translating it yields CASSVGPSAGASSSSYNEQFF. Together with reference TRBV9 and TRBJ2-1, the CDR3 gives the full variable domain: DSGVTQTPKHLITATGQRVTLRCSPRSGDLSVYWYQQSLDQGLQFLIQYYNGEERAKGNILERFSAQQFPDLHSELNLSSLELGDSALYFCASSVGPSAGASSSSYNEQFFGPGTRLTVL.

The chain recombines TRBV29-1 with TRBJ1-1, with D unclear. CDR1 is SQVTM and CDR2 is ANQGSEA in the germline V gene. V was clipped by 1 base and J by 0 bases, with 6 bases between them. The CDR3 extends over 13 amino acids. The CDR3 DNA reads TGCAGCGTTGAAGTGGCTGTGAACACTGAAGCTTTCTTT. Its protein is CSVEVAVNTEAFF.